A single sample gave rise to the 2 T cell receptor beta chains below, sequenced in a study of shared clonotypes between healthy human individuals. Only CD45RO-negative cells positively selected for CCR7 counted as naive CD8 cells, so terminally differentiated effector memory CD45RA+ cells were excluded. Libraries were prepared by immunoSEQ multiplex PCR; TCRdb keeps only in-frame clonotypes and omits some of them. The sample carries around 2.1 million clones, approximately 94% recorded once. The sample taken for sequencing was naive CD8+ T cells from PBMCs. These receptors were taken from a man younger than 35 in good health. Some clones in this sample may be carry-over from other donors' samples.

V usage is TRBV19 and J usage is TRBJ1-2; 7 positions match TRBD1. CDR1 is LNHDA, CDR2 SQIVND, per germline (reference sequence). V gave up 3 bases and J gave up 2 bases; unmatched junction bases: 6. The CDR3 loop spans 15 amino acids. This CDR3 is CASSMVGGQNYGYTF. CDR3 nucleotide sequence: TGTGCCAGTAGTATGGTTGGGGGACAGAACTATGGCTACACCTTC.

The chain combines TRBV5-6 with TRBJ2-7; 8 bases are a match to TRBD2. CDR3 length equals 15 residues. V lost 5 bases to trimming and J lost 6 bases; unmatched junction nucleotides: 13. Germline V gives CDR1 SGHDT, CDR2 YYEEEE. The CDR3 nucleotides read TGTGCCAGCAGTTTAGGAGCGGGAGTAGCAGGCGAGCAGTACTTC. Translated: CASSLGAGVAGEQYF. Full variable domain (remainder filled in from reference TRBV5-6 and TRBJ2-7): DAGVTQSPTHLIKTRGQQVTLRCSPKSGHDTVSWYQQALGQGPQFIFQYYEEEERQRGNFPDRFSGHQFPNYSSELNVNALLLGDSALYLCASSLGAGVAGEQYFGPGTRLTVT.